Following are 21 T cell receptor beta chains from one sample sequenced in a study of CD8 T cells in Susac syndrome. Reverse transcription of roughly 0.5 to 1 ug RNA was performed with random hexamers. MiXCR, run by TCRdb on the immunoSEQ multiplex PCR reads, gives a single entry per CDR3 protein. This sample has 150,000 to 180,000 distinct CDR3 sequences, with about 95% found just once. Sequenced sample: CD4+ T cells from PBMCs. The receptors originated from a human donor with Susac syndrome.

V gene TRBV7-2 combines with J gene TRBJ2-7; D possibly uses TRBD1 or TRBD2 (5 bases each). This CDR3 comprises 15 residues. Germline V lookup: CDR1 SGHTA, CDR2 FQGNSA. The V end was cut by 5 bases, the J end by 4 bases, with 18 bases between. CDR3 sequence reads: CASSQWGTASYEQYF. For the CDR3, the DNA is TGTGCCAGCAGCCAGTGGGGGACGGCGAGTTACGAGCAGTACTTC.

The V call is TRBV12-3 or TRBV12-4, the J call TRBJ1-5, with TRBD1 as a possible D gene (5 bases). The CDR3 spans 14 residues. V shed 6 bases and J shed 6 bases, with 15 bases lying between them. The CDR3 DNA reads as TGTGCCAGCAGACCGGGACTTGGAAGTCAGCCCCAGCATTTT. Its translation is CASRPGLGSQPQHF.

The chain couples TRBV5-1 to TRBJ2-5, with 7 nucleotides matching TRBD2. This CDR3 has 13 amino acids. V shed 2 bases, J shed 5 bases, and the junction held 3 bases outside the gene matches. The germline gives CDR1 SGHRS, CDR2 YFSETQ. The CDR3 sequence is CASSFAGEETQYF. Written as DNA, the CDR3 is TGCGCCAGCAGCTTTGCGGGGGAGGAGACCCAGTACTTC.

The genes are TRBV29-1 and TRBJ1-1; D perhaps matches TRBD1 (6 bases). CDR3 length: 12 residues. Germline V gene lookup returns CDR1 SQVTM and CDR2 ANQGSEA. Deletions cut 7 bases from V and 0 bases from J, with 9 bases between. The CDR3 bases are TGCAGCGCTGGACAGCTGAACACTGAAGCTTTCTTT. This translates into CSAGQLNTEAFF.

V gene TRBV19 combines with J gene TRBJ1-5, with D tentatively TRBD1 (6 bases). The CDR3 is 15 amino acids. V lost 10 bases and J lost 6, with 22 bases in between. Germline loops: CDR1 LNHDA, CDR2 SQIVND (reference sequence). The CDR3 DNA reads TGTGCCACCTCTAGCGGGGGGCCGCCTTCTCAGCCCCAGCATTTT. Translation: CATSSGGPPSQPQHF.

The V gene is TRBV29-1, the J gene TRBJ2-7; 7 bases match TRBD2. The germline V gene has CDR1 SQVTM and CDR2 ANQGSEA. The CDR3 extends over 14 amino acids. Trimming took 7 bases from V and 3 from J; bases not matched to a gene: 12. The CDR3 sequence: CSAKVSGRLYEQYF. CDR3 nucleotides: TGCAGCGCCAAAGTCTCCGGGAGGCTCTACGAGCAGTACTTC.

CDR3 sequence (DNA): TGTGCCATCAGGACGATGGGGAGCACAGATACGCAGTATTTT. This sequence encodes CAIRTMGSTDTQYF. The chain employs TRBV10-3 and TRBJ2-3; D call uncertain. V gave up 6 bases and J gave up 0 bases, with 10 bases separating them. Per germline, CDR1 ENHRY and CDR2 SYGVKD. The CDR3 totals 14 residues.

The chain carries TRBV29-1 and TRBJ2-7, with D possibly matching TRBD2 (6 bases). The CDR3 runs 14 residues. The ends were cut back, 2 bases at V and 7 bases at J, with 18 bases in the middle. Germline values: CDR1 SQVTM, CDR2 ANQGSEA. DNA for the CDR3: TGCAGCGTTGAAACGGTTGGGGGGACTCCTGAGCAGTACTTC. It is translated as CSVETVGGTPEQYF.

The chain combines TRBV29-1 with TRBJ2-5, with 14 positions matching TRBD2. CDR1 and CDR2 from the germline V gene are SQVTM and ANQGSEA. The CDR3 consists of 13 residues. V gave up 7 bases and J gave up 4 bases; unmatched junction bases: 2. Here the CDR3 reads CSGGTSGGETQYF. In nucleotides, the CDR3 is TGCAGCGGGGGGACTAGCGGGGGAGAGACCCAGTACTTC.

The chain combines TRBV13 with TRBJ2-7, with 7 bases matching TRBD1. Germline-derived CDR1 and CDR2 are PRHDT and FYEKMQ (reference sequence). V dropped 5 bases and J dropped 0; count of bases not matched to a gene: 7. The CDR3 extends over 15 amino acids. The CDR3, as DNA: TGTGCCAGCAGCCAGCCGGGACAGAGCTCCTACGAGCAGTACTTC. The encoded protein is CASSQPGQSSYEQYF. The whole variable domain, remainder taken from reference TRBV13 and TRBJ2-7, is AAGVIQSPRHLIKEKRETATLKCYPIPRHDTVYWYQQGPGQDPQFLISFYEKMQSDKGSIPDRFSAQQFSDYHSELNMSSLELGDSALYFCASSQPGQSSYEQYFGPGTRLTVT.

The V call is TRBV20-1, the J call TRBJ1-4; D call uncertain. Germline V gene lookup returns CDR1 DFQATT and CDR2 SNEGSKA (reference sequence). The length of the CDR3 is 16 residues. The V and J ends lost 5 bases and 0 bases respectively, with 16 bases between them. DNA for the CDR3: TGCAGTGCTCGCAGACCCGGCCATGCAACTAATGAAAAACTGTTTTTT. Protein: CSARRPGHATNEKLFF.

The chain employs TRBV4-1 and TRBJ2-4; possibly TRBD1 for D (6 bases). This CDR3 has 16 residues. Trimming left V 3 bases short and J 1 base short, with 13 bases between. Germline V gives CDR1 MGHRA, CDR2 YSYEKL. The CDR3 DNA reads as TGCGCCAGCAGCCAGCCAGGAACAGGGGCCAAAAACATTCAGTACTTC. Protein: CASSQPGTGAKNIQYF.

The gene calls are TRBV2 and TRBJ2-7, with D perhaps matching TRBD1 or TRBD2 (5 bases each). The CDR3 has 14 amino acids. CDR1 is SNHLY, CDR2 FYNNEI, per germline. V lost 6 bases to trimming and J lost 5 bases, with 17 bases between them. CDR3 sequence: CASRDTRQAHEQYF. The CDR3 DNA reads TGTGCCAGCAGGGACACTAGGCAGGCCCACGAGCAGTACTTC.

The J gene is TRBJ2-3, the V gene TRBV11-2; D might be TRBD2 (5 bases). The length of the CDR3 is 13 residues. Looked up from germline, CDR1 is SGHAT and CDR2 is FQNNGV. The germline V and J ends were trimmed by 8 bases and 3 bases, with 12 bases remaining between them. This chain's CDR3 is CASGSYRTDTQYF. The CDR3 coding sequence is TGTGCCAGCGGGAGCTACCGAACAGATACGCAGTATTTT.

A single count supports this clonotype. The chain employs TRBV6-6 and TRBJ2-5; 8 bases are shared with TRBD2. CDR3 length equals 15 residues. CDR1 and CDR2 (germline): MNHNY, SVGAGI (reference sequence). Trimming removed 7 bases from V and 5 bases from J; junction bases left unmatched: 12. CDR3 sequence reads: CASMTIGGVLETQYF. The CDR3 region has the DNA TGTGCCAGCATGACGATCGGGGGGGTATTGGAGACCCAGTACTTC.

Only one count was recorded for this clonotype. The chain joins TRBV27 to TRBJ2-7; D call uncertain. The germline V and J ends were trimmed by 8 bases and 1 base, with 12 bases remaining between them. The CDR3 contains 13 residues. Germline V CDR1 and CDR2: MNHEY, SMNVEV (reference sequence). The CDR3 here is CASSGRDSYEQYF. The CDR3 nucleotides are TGTGCCAGCTCCGGAAGAGATTCCTACGAGCAGTACTTC.

This clonotype was picked up one time. The V and J genes are TRBV20-1 and TRBJ2-5, with TRBD2 matching 8 bases. Germline V CDR1 and CDR2: DFQATT, SNEGSKA (reference sequence). With 5 bases clipped from V and 5 bases from J, the junction kept 7 bases outside the gene matches. CDR3 length: 13 amino acids. This chain's CDR3 is CSALAGLAETQYF. The CDR3 DNA sequence: TGCAGTGCTTTAGCGGGGCTAGCGGAGACCCAGTACTTC.

The chain joins TRBV12-3 or TRBV12-4 to TRBJ2-3, with D hard to call. CDR3 size: 13 residues. Trimming took off 2 bases at V and 5 bases at J, with 8 bases between the two ends. The CDR3 region has the DNA TGTGCCAGCAGTTTATTTGCAGAAGATACGCAGTATTTT. Translating gives CASSLFAEDTQYF.

This clonotype was observed a few times. The CDR3 reads CASSSRGEQYF. The CDR3, as DNA: TGTGCCAGCAGCTCCCGAGGGGAGCAGTACTTC. This sequence joins TRBV3-1 and TRBJ2-7; perhaps TRBD2 as D (5 bases). Germline-derived CDR1 and CDR2 are LGHDT and YNNKEL (reference sequence). This CDR3 region has 11 residues. Between the trimmed V and J ends, which lost 5 bases and 7 bases, there was a span of 9 bases.

V is TRBV7-8 and J is TRBJ1-4; possibly TRBD1 for D (5 bases). The germline V gene encodes CDR1 SGHVS and CDR2 FQNEAQ. Trimming removed 6 bases at V and 7 bases at J, with 21 bases between. The CDR3 extends over 16 amino acids. Here the CDR3 DNA reads TGTGCCAGCAGTTATACCCGGGACCCTTGGAGTGAAAAACTGTTTTTT. The encoded protein is CASSYTRDPWSEKLFF.

The J gene is TRBJ2-4, the V gene TRBV29-1; D unresolved. The CDR3 is 13 residues long. With 6 bases removed from V and 5 bases from J, the gap between germline ends came to 14 bases. The germline CDR1 and CDR2 sequences are SQVTM and ANQGSEA. CDR3 nucleotides: TGCAGCGTGGTAGTGAAAGTCCAAAACATTCAGTACTTC. Protein product: CSVVVKVQNIQYF. Combining the CDR3 with reference TRBV29-1 and TRBJ2-4 gives the whole variable domain SAVISQKPSRDICQRGTSLTIQCQVDSQVTMMFWYRQQPGQSLTLIATANQGSEATYESGFVIDKFPISRPNLTFSTLTVSNMSPEDSSIYLCSVVVKVQNIQYFGAGTRLSVL.